This TCR beta chain derives from a study of tumor-infiltrating lymphocytes in primary liver carcinoma. At the level of the study: Each of the samples returned roughly 3.5 to 7.5 million productive TCRbeta reads (a yield similar across tissue types).

Germline DNA was extracted too, while blood RNA derived from unsorted whole blood. Donors were untreated and chronically infected with HBV. The authors collected four milliliters of peripheral blood before surgery. Germline V gene sequence: CDR1 SEHNR, CDR2 FQNEAQ (reference sequence). The CDR3 totals 17 residues. TCR beta cDNA was made from 500 ng total RNA with a constant-region primer. Three nested multiplex PCR rounds of slightly modified ARM-PCR generated TCR beta libraries. Two initial PCR rounds of ten to eleven cycles each paired TRBV1-TRBV30 forward primers with a C-beta reverse primer. TCRdb re-called the multiplex PCR reads with MiXCR, one entry per CDR3 protein. The top ten clones hold 15% to 20% of a sample with 250,000 to 350,000 distinct CDR3 sequences, 50% to 75% of them seen once. About this clonotype: At one of its ends the junction is not consistent with the germline gene, which may arise from a read error.

The clonotype originates from a woman aged 25 to 39 with primary liver carcinoma and hepatitis B virus infection. V and J are TRBV7-9 and TRBJ2-2, with D maybe TRBD2 (5 bases). Material for sequencing was peripheral blood. The CDR3 protein is CVSTFSLGVSDTGELFF. The CDR3 bases are TGTGTCAGCACCTTCAGTTTGGGAGTTAGCGACACCGGGGAGCTGTTTTTT. The entire variable domain, with the rest obtained from reference TRBV7-9 and TRBJ2-2, is as follows: DTGVSQNPRHKITKRGQNVTFRCDPISEHNRLYWYRQTLGQGPEFLTYFQNEAQLEKSRLLSDRFSAERPKGSFSTLEIQRTEQGDSAMYLCVSTFSLGVSDTGELFFGEGSRLTVL.